The sequence of this TCR beta chain was determined in a study of cytomegalovirus exposure and HLA in healthy donors. Findings of the study overall: Clonal expansion, a later analysis showed, was greater in HLA-associated TCR beta chains than in equally common others. Using the classifier, cytomegalovirus status was reportedly diagnosed with high specificity and sensitivity.

Healthy bone marrow donors made up the donors. Donors were nominally healthy when sampled, though unrecorded immune exposures were likely. There are 15 residues in the CDR3. V was pared by 6 bases and J by 3 bases, with 18 bases between. CDR1 is MNHEY and CDR2 is SMNVEV in the germline V gene (reference sequence). About this clone itself: Its antigen remains unknown.

The PCR had 60 Vbeta and 13 Jbeta primers. Clones were read by immunoSEQ multiplex PCR, and TCRdb kept only the in-frame ones, dropping some. The sample holds 150,000 to 200,000 clones, less than 80% seen once. The chain combines TRBV27 with TRBJ2-7; possibly TRBD2 for D (5 bases). This clonotype originated in a man aged 18 to 29 in good health and CMV-seronegative. Sequenced sample: PBMCs. CDR3 bases: TGTGCCAGCAGCCCCACCGCAAGCGGCAACTACGAGCAGTACTTC. This codes for CASSPTASGNYEQYF.